This T cell receptor (beta chain) was found in a study of precursors of human CD4 cytotoxic T cells (dated by TCRdb to the late 2010s). Study-level background: In total, around 13 donors contributed CD4+ memory subsets to the bulk TCR-seq analysis. Sequences for both the TCRalpha and TCRbeta chains came out of the TCR-seq analysis of around 13 donors (table S7). General study outcomes and caveats: Compared with TCM and TEM subsets, the IL-7Rhigh and IL-7R- TEMRA subsets had more restricted TCR repertoires, with lower diversity and more expanded clonotypes. Only about 95% of the 14 donors were included in some bulk TCR-seq comparisons, which suggests that not every subset was available for every donor. According to the authors, an observational design in humans cannot definitively determine the direction of differentiation between precursor and effector cells. Expanded effector clonotypes accounted for a larger share of IL-7Rhigh TEMRA clonotypes than of TEM or TCM clonotypes.

This clonotype is large (0.1 to 1%) in its sample. What this receptor recognizes is not known. No clone much larger than this one lies a single base away; base qualities are absent. To test a precursor-effector relationship among CD4 cytotoxic T cells, bulk UMI-based TCR sequencing was performed on four sorted CD4+ memory subsets (TCM, TEM, IL-7Rhigh TEMRA, IL-7R- TEMRA). Cells were obtained from peripheral blood mononuclear cells that had been isolated from human blood. CDR1 is given as LGHNA and CDR2 as YSLEER, both from the germline V gene. Reading from cysteine to phenylalanine, the CDR3 counts 17 amino acids. Only CDR3 DNA is held: 51 bases, read in frame from base 1. Trimming takes 1 base off V and 2 bases off J; junction bases not matched to a gene: 9. Reads for this sample came from an Illumina MiSeq. As for the authors' bioinformatics: Repertoire diversity was measured with the Shannon-Wiener index computed in VDJtools. A TCRbeta clonotype counted as expanded if its clonotype frequency was 3 or higher. The raw public reads went through TCRdb reprocessing: fastp at Q25, MiXCR clone calling, in-frame beta chains kept. When rows share a CDR3 protein, they turn into one entry using the most common DNA and genes. The V and J calls come from TCRdb's annotation, not from the publication. The table for this sample lists a few hundred distinct CDR3 sequences; 10% to 15% of them were counted only once. The ten most abundant clones make up about 12% of the sample.

The rearranged chain carries TRBV4-3 and TRBJ2-7, with TRBD1 matching 9 junction bases. This TCR came from a human donor in good health. The sample was memory CD4+ T cells from blood (PBMCs). The CDR3 amino acid sequence is: CASSQVHRGRPTYEQYF. The nucleotides are TGCGCCAGCAGCCAAGTTCACAGGGGGCGACCAACCTACGAGCAGTACTTC.